This T cell receptor beta chain was obtained from a study of beta chain features in type 1 diabetes. This clone was recorded a few times. The antigen remains undetermined. Germline V gives CDR1 SGHTA, CDR2 FQGNSA. There are 11 residues in the CDR3. V shed 5 bases and J shed 5 bases, with 4 bases lying between them. Study-level points and caveats: Among all four CD4+ subsets, Type 1 diabetes patients had TCRB CDR3s that were moderately but significantly shorter. Sequencing used cDNA, and cells with high TCR expression could therefore be over-represented.

Sequencing targeted expressed TCRB transcripts, as all isolated RNA had been reverse transcribed. Measured with immunoSEQ multiplex PCR; TCRdb has only the in-frame clones, and not every one. The sample has around 690,000 clones; around 12% are singletons. This TCR derives from a young man with type 1 diabetes. The specimen sequenced was naive CD4+ T cells from blood. V and J are TRBV7-2 and TRBJ2-4; no reliable D call. The DNA of the CDR3 is TGTGCCAGCAGCGGGCAAAACATTCAGTACTTC. Translated, it gives CASSGQNIQYF.